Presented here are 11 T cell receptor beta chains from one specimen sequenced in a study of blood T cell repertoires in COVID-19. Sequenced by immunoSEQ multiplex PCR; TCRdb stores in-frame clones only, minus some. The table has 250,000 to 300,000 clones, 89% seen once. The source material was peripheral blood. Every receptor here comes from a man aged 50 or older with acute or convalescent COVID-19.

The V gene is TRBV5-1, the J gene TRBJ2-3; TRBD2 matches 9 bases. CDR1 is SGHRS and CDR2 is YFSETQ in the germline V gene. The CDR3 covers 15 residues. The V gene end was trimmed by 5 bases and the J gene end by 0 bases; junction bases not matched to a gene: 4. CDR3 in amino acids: CASRNSGGSTDTQYF. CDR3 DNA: TGCGCCAGCAGAAATAGCGGGGGAAGCACAGATACGCAGTATTTT. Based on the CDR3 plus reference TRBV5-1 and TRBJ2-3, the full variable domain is KAGVTQTPRYLIKTRGQQVTLSCSPISGHRSVSWYQQTPGQGLQFLFEYFSETQRNKGNFPGRFSGRQFSNSRSEMNVSTLELGDSALYLCASRNSGGSTDTQYFGPGTRLTVL.

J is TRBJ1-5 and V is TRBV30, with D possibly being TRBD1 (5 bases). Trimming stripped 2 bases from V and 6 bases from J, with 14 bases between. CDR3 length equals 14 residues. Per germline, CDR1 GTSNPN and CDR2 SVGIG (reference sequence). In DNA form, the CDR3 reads TGTGCCTGGAGTAAAGGGGCGTACGGTCAGCCCCAGCATTTT. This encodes CAWSKGAYGQPQHF.

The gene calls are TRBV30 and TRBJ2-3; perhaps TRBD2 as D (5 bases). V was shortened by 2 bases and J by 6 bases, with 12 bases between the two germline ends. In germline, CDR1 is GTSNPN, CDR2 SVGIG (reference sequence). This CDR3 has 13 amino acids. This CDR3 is CAWSLTISDTQYF. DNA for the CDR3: TGTGCCTGGAGTTTGACTATTAGTGATACGCAGTATTTT.

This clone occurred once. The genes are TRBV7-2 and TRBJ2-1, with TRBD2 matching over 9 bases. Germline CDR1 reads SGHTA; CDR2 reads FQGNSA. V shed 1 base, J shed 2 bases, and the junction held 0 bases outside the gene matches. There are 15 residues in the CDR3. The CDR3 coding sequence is TGTGCCAGCAGCTTAGTAGCGGGGGCCTACAATGAGCAGTTCTTC. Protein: CASSLVAGAYNEQFF. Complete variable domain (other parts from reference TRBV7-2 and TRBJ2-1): GAGVSQSPSNKVTEKGKDVELRCDPISGHTALYWYRQSLGQGLEFLIYFQGNSAPDKSGLPSDRFSAERTGGSVSTLTIQRTQQEDSAVYLCASSLVAGAYNEQFFGPGTRLTVL.

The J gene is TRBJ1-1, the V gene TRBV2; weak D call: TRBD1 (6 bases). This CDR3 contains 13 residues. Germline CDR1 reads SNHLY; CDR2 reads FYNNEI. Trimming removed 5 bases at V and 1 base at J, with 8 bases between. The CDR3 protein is CASSSQGNTEAFF. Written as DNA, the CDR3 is TGTGCCAGCAGTTCACAGGGGAACACTGAAGCTTTCTTT.

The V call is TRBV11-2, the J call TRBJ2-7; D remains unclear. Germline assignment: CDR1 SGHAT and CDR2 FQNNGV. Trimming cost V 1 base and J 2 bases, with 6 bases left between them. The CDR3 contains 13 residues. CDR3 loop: CASSLVQPYEQYF. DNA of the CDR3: TGTGCCAGCAGCTTAGTACAGCCCTACGAGCAGTACTTC.

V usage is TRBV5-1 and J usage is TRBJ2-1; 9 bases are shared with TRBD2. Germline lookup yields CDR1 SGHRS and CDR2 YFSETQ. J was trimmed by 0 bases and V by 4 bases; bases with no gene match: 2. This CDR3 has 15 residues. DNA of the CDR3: TGCGCCAGCAGCCGAGCGGGGGGCTCCTACAATGAGCAGTTCTTC. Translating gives CASSRAGGSYNEQFF.

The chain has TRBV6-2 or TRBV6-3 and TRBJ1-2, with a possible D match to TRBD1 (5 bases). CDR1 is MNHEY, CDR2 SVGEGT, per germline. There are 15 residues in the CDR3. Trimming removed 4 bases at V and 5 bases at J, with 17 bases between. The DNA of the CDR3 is TGTGCCAGCAGTTCGGCGACAGTTCTTCCTTATGGCTACACCTTC. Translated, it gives CASSSATVLPYGYTF.

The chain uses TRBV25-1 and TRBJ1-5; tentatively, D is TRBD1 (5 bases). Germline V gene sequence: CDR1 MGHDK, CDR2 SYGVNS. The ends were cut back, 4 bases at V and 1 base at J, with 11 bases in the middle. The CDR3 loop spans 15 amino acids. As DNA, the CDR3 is TGTGCCAGCAGTGGCCTCGGGGGAAGCAATCAGCCCCAGCATTTT. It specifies CASSGLGGSNQPQHF.

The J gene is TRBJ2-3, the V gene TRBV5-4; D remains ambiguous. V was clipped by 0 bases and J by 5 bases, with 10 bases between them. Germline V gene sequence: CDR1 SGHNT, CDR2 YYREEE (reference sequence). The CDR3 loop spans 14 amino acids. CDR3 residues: CASSLDLTVDTQYF. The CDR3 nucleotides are TGTGCCAGCAGCTTGGACCTAACTGTAGATACGCAGTATTTT.

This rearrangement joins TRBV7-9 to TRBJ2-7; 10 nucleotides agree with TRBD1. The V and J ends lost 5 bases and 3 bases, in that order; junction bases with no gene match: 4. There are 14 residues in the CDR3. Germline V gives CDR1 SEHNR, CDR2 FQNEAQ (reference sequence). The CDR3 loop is CASSATGGHYEQYF. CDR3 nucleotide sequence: TGTGCCAGCAGCGCGACAGGGGGCCACTACGAGCAGTACTTC.